This is a list of T cell receptor beta chains from one sample in a study of Graves' ophthalmopathy and Graves' hyperthyroidism. TCRdb reprocessed the multiplex PCR reads via MiXCR and lists one record per CDR3 protein. The sample includes 620,000 or so distinct CDR3 sequences, approximately 21% of them seen just once. The sequenced sample consisted of peripheral blood. These receptors were obtained from a young woman with stable Graves' hyperthyroidism. Some clones in this sample may be carry-over from other donors' samples. Both conserved end residues are trimmed from each CDR3. Each record gives: J gene, V gene, CDR3 protein.

>TRBJ2-5|TRBV28
AGGPDQETQY
>TRBJ1-6|TRBV11-2
ASSLDGAGPLH
>TRBJ1-5|TRBV6-2/TRBV6-3
ATPGQGPFRHSNQPQH
>TRBJ2-4|TRBV28
ASSLWAGQNGDIQY
>TRBJ2-5|TRBV6-5
ASSYSALPGQNRKTQY
>TRBJ1-2|TRBV2
ASSVHEGYT
>TRBJ1-2|TRBV6-5
ASSRGEGHYGYT
>TRBJ1-2|TRBV30
AWIPLDKQYYGYT
>TRBJ1-1|TRBV20-1
SALSGLNTEAF
>TRBJ2-7|TRBV11-2
ASSLDTGLLSYEQY
>TRBJ2-5|TRBV24-1
ATSDATLGNQETQY
>TRBJ1-2|TRBV13
ASTLGGGTNYGYT
>TRBJ1-1|TRBV6-1
ASSETWVNTEAF
>TRBJ1-2|TRBV12-3/TRBV12-4
ASSLQGSSGYT
>TRBJ2-7|TRBV7-8
ASSSSYPTYEQY
>TRBJ2-4|TRBV20-1
SARAGQGWNIQY
>TRBJ1-2|TRBV4-1
ASSQALTNYGYT
>TRBJ2-7|TRBV18
ASSPSGQGSPYEQY
>TRBJ1-6|TRBV12-3/TRBV12-4
ASRTGTGNSPLH
>TRBJ1-3|TRBV12-3/TRBV12-4
ASSSPLGNTIY
>TRBJ2-3|TRBV29-1
SVAGLAGGVDTQY
>TRBJ1-6|TRBV7-6
ASSLRQNYNSPLH
>TRBJ2-7|TRBV28
ASSLTGAESYEQY
>TRBJ1-1|TRBV4-3
ASSLPDTNTEAF
>TRBJ1-5|TRBV12-5
ASGPPRQGPWQPQH
>TRBJ2-3|TRBV28
ASSQNPDGTDTQY
>TRBJ1-2|TRBV5-6
ASSLQGTSYGYT
>TRBJ2-2|TRBV9
ASSVVSGLGTGELF
>TRBJ1-5|TRBV12-3/TRBV12-4
ASGFGVRAQH
>TRBJ1-1|TRBV10-3
AISGDRASEAF
>TRBJ2-7|TRBV12-3/TRBV12-4
ASSLGDRGIDEQY
>TRBJ1-5|TRBV6-2/TRBV6-3
ASSYPLLMTGSNQPQH
>TRBJ2-7|TRBV2
ASSVKHEQY
>TRBJ2-7|TRBV2
ASSEDVAYEQY
>TRBJ1-1|TRBV10-3
AISDGTGSRFGTEAF
>TRBJ2-6|TRBV2
ASSVRQATVFLGRSGANVLT
>TRBJ2-7|TRBV20-1
SASLPGLEQY
>TRBJ1-1|TRBV10-3
ATHGGEAEAF
>TRBJ2-7|TRBV11-2
ASSDTISGAWYEQY
>TRBJ1-1|TRBV28
ASSLGDRRVEAF
>TRBJ1-2|TRBV2
ASNAGGAGDYGYT
>TRBJ2-7|TRBV5-1
ASSFRQPGSEQY
>TRBJ2-5|TRBV7-2
ASSLSGRSGETQY
>TRBJ1-1|TRBV19
ASSALTGGYTEAF
>TRBJ1-6|TRBV12-3/TRBV12-4
ASSLQDNSPLH
>TRBJ1-1|TRBV20-1
SAREGGMEAF
>TRBJ1-5|TRBV7-3
ATSTGAGQPQH
>TRBJ2-5|TRBV7-3
ASSSGTGHPKETQY
>TRBJ2-7|TRBV7-9
ASSSELRYEQY
>TRBJ1-1|TRBV20-1
SARRDQGDTEAF
>TRBJ1-2|TRBV5-6
ASSFTGEVRGYT
>TRBJ2-7|TRBV6-5
ASSWAVTYEQY
>TRBJ1-5|TRBV15
ATSREWQSYQPQH
>TRBJ1-2|TRBV7-6
ASSLDRGLLGYT
>TRBJ1-6|TRBV3-1
ASSQVRVLGNSPLH
>TRBJ2-7|TRBV30
ASQGVLDYEQY
>TRBJ2-5|TRBV5-1
ASSPGTGGPQETQY
>TRBJ2-5|TRBV5-1
ASSWDRGRGIQETQY
>TRBJ2-7|TRBV4-3
ASSQEGPGQVLHEQY